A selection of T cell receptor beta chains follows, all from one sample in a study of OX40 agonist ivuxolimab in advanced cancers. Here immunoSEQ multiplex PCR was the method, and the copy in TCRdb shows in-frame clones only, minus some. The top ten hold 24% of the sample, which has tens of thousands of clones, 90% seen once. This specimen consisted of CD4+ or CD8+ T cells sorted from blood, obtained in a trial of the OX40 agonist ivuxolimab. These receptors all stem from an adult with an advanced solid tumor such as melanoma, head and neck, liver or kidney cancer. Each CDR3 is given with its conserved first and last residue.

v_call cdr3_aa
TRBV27 CASSLSNSGTSGSNEQFF
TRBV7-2 CASSLGTGSSYEQYF
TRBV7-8 CASSLETGSPLYEQYF
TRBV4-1 CASSQESGGATAFF
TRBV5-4 CASSFRRLAGVYEQFF
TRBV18 CASSPRLVGQGLENTEAFF
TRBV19 CASRARYNEQFF
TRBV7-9 CASSSRDIREQYF
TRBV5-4 CASSLRGYSYEQYF
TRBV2 CASSEHGTNNEQFF
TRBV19 CASSFFGGGNEQFF
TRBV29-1 CSVRQGLNTEAFF
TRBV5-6 CASSLGTSGIYNEQFF
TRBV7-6 CASSDMGGMSEQYF
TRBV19 CASSPTHHQPQHF
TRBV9 CASSASGRVGETQYF
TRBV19 CASSLGGHNYGYTF
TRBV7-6 CASSRPWPPKETQYF
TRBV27 CATLLAPDTQYF
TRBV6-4 CASSAGAGAYEQYF
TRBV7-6 CASSLAARRALLGYEQYF
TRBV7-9 CASSLLQGAPYEQYF
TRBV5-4 CASSLGLGPPNEQFF
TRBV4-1 CASSSTGTGGYGYTF
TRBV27 CASVGTTYNEQFF
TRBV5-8 CASSLSGLLRLHNEQFF
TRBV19 CASSIDRGYDGYTF
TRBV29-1 CSDRDTRFQETQYF
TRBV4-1 CASSRGLEIATEQYF
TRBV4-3 CASSQDYGNTNEKLFF
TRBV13 CASSTTSSGPWNEQFF
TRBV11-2 CASSLGTSGSFRGNEQFF
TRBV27 CASSPRTVLNEKLFF
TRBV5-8 CASSLLNGEQYF
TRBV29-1 CSTGDGIQYYGYTF
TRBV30 CAWGELTYEQYF
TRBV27 CASSSSETWVMDTQYF